This entry lists 14 T cell receptor beta chains sequenced from one sample in a study of blood T cell repertoires in COVID-19. TCRdb's table, derived via immunoSEQ multiplex PCR, lists solely in-frame clones and lacks some. The profile shows fewer than 300,000 clones, more than 75% of them singletons. Sequenced: peripheral blood. The source is a man in his forties who had recovered from COVID-19.

This clone has a handful of counts. The chain uses TRBV10-3 and TRBJ2-7; D remains ambiguous. CDR3 size: 12 residues. V gave up 6 bases and J gave up 0 bases, with 6 bases separating them. The germline V gene has CDR1 ENHRY and CDR2 SYGVKD. The CDR3 sequence: CAISDISYEQYF. The DNA of the CDR3 is TGTGCCATCAGCGACATCTCCTACGAGCAGTACTTC.

This clone has a handful of counts. The V call is TRBV2, the J call TRBJ2-1; TRBD2 is a possible D gene (5 bases). This CDR3 spans 12 amino acids. Deletions cut 5 bases from V and 10 bases from J, with 12 bases between. Germline loops: CDR1 SNHLY, CDR2 FYNNEI. The DNA of the CDR3 is TGTGCCAGCAGTACGGGGAATCGGGAGCAGTTCTTC. It is translated as CASSTGNREQFF.

The J gene is TRBJ2-7, the V gene TRBV7-2, with 7 bases identical to TRBD2. The germline V gene has CDR1 SGHTA and CDR2 FQGNSA. CDR3 length: 15 amino acids. Trimming at V came to 1 base and at J to 4 bases, leaving 7 bases not matched to a gene. CDR3 bases: TGTGCCAGCAGCTTAGATTCCGCCGGGAGGTACGAGCAGTACTTC. Its protein product is CASSLDSAGRYEQYF.

This clone was picked up one time. The chain carries TRBV9 and TRBJ2-3; tentative D call: TRBD2 (6 bases). Trimming left V 0 bases short and J 2 bases short, with 13 bases between. CDR3 size: 16 residues. Germline V gives CDR1 SGDLS, CDR2 YYNGEE. The CDR3 loop reads CASSVEASDDTDTQYF. The CDR3 region has the DNA TGTGCCAGCAGCGTAGAGGCTAGCGATGACACAGATACGCAGTATTTT.

This clone has only one observation. This chain uses TRBV14 with TRBJ2-7; D gene unclear. Trimming shortened V by 1 base and J by 6 bases, and 10 bases separated the two germline ends. Germline CDR1 is SGHDN and CDR2 is FVKESK. This CDR3 region has 13 residues. The CDR3 spells CASSQGSHSEQYF. The CDR3 DNA is TGTGCCAGCAGCCAAGGGTCACATTCCGAGCAGTACTTC.

The rearrangement joins TRBV24-1 to TRBJ2-7, with 7 bases lining up with TRBD1. Germline CDR1 KGHDR, CDR2 SFDVKD. The CDR3 contains 14 residues. Trimming removed 7 bases from V and 3 bases from J; junction bases left unmatched: 8. In nucleotides, the CDR3 is TGTGCCACCAGGTTGGGACAGTTATTCTACGAGCAGTACTTC. Protein sequence: CATRLGQLFYEQYF.

This chain connects TRBV7-2 to TRBJ1-5; D unresolved. Germline CDR1 and CDR2: SGHTA and FQGNSA. The germline V and J ends were trimmed by 2 bases and 5 bases, with 16 bases remaining between them. This CDR3 comprises 16 residues. CDR3 sequence reads: CASSLFGGPGHQPQHF. In nucleotides, the CDR3 is TGTGCCAGCAGCTTATTCGGAGGACCCGGGCATCAGCCCCAGCATTTT.

The chain couples TRBV9 to TRBJ2-7; 9 nucleotides align to TRBD2. CDR1 is SGDLS and CDR2 is YYNGEE in the germline V gene. The CDR3 contains 14 residues. The V and J ends lost 0 bases and 5 bases, in that order; junction bases with no gene match: 3. CDR3: CASSVASGVNEQYF. DNA of the CDR3: TGTGCCAGCAGCGTAGCTAGCGGGGTAAACGAGCAGTACTTC.

The chain carries TRBV19 and TRBJ2-7; D perhaps matches TRBD1 (5 bases). CDR1 and CDR2 (germline): LNHDA, SQIVND (reference sequence). V was shortened by 1 base and J by 5 bases, with 15 bases between the two germline ends. This CDR3 comprises 15 residues. CDR3 in DNA: TGTGCCAGTAGTATAGTTAACGGCTGGGGCAACGAGCAGTACTTC. Its translation is CASSIVNGWGNEQYF.

DNA for the CDR3: TGTGCCAGCAGTTACTCAGCACCCGAGCTGTTTTTT. As protein: CASSYSAPELFF. The chain uses TRBV6-2 or TRBV6-3 and TRBJ2-2, with unresolved D. CDR1 MNHEY and CDR2 SVGEGT come from the germline V gene. The CDR3 has 12 amino acids. The V end was cut by 0 bases, the J end by 11 bases, with 7 bases between.

This clone was recorded once. The chain carries TRBV2 and TRBJ2-7, with D perhaps TRBD2 (7 bases). Germline CDR1 reads SNHLY; CDR2 reads FYNNEI. CDR3 size: 15 residues. Trimming left V 6 bases short and J 2 bases short, with 17 bases between. Here the CDR3 reads CASRRGTGGAYEQYF. In DNA, the CDR3 is TGTGCCAGCAGGAGGGGGACGGGAGGTGCCTACGAGCAGTACTTC.

V and J are TRBV7-9 and TRBJ2-6, with 9 bases matching TRBD2. The CDR3 loop spans 18 amino acids. Per germline, CDR1 SEHNR and CDR2 FQNEAQ (reference sequence). J was trimmed by 1 base and V by 8 bases; bases with no gene match: 12. This CDR3 is CASASGGGRASGANVLTF. Written as DNA, the CDR3 is TGTGCCAGCGCTTCGGGTGGCGGGAGGGCTTCTGGGGCCAACGTCCTGACTTTC.

The rearrangement uses TRBV7-6 and TRBJ2-2; 10 nucleotides line up with TRBD1. CDR1 and CDR2 from the germline V gene are SGHVS and FNYEAQ. Trimming removed 4 bases from V and 4 bases from J; junction bases left unmatched: 3. This CDR3 spans 15 amino acids. CDR3 sequence reads: CASSYGQGGTGELFF. Written as DNA, the CDR3 is TGTGCCAGCAGCTACGGACAGGGGGGCACCGGGGAGCTGTTTTTT.

This chain links TRBV7-8 with TRBJ2-7; TRBD2 matches at 9 bases. This CDR3 comprises 15 residues. After removal of 3 bases from V and 1 base from J, the junction contained 4 bases not matched to a gene. Germline CDR1 and CDR2: SGHVS and FQNEAQ. The CDR3 is CASSFQRGASYEQYF. Here the CDR3 DNA reads TGTGCCAGCAGCTTCCAGCGGGGGGCATCCTACGAGCAGTACTTC.